The rows below give T cell receptor beta chains drawn from one sample of a study of T cells expressing NK-cell markers. TCRdb reprocessed the 5' RACE reads and keeps a single row for each CDR3 protein, giving no DNA. In all, the sample yields some 460,000 distinct CDR3 sequences. Sequenced sample: blood T cells: a sorted CD56 or NKG2C T cell subset, CD4+ or CD8+ T cells, or bulk PBMC T cells (not recorded which). These TCRs come from a woman in her fifties or sixties in good health. The CDR3 runs from the conserved cysteine through the conserved F or W.

len: 15
v_gene: TRBV3-1
j_gene: TRBJ1-2
CDR3aa: CASSQAGENNYGYTF

len: 15
v_gene: TRBV20-1
j_gene: TRBJ2-2
CDR3aa: CSAGVGQGATGELFF

len: 16
v_gene: TRBV14
j_gene: TRBJ2-1
CDR3aa: CASSRVRTGAHNEQFF

len: 15
v_gene: TRBV20-1
j_gene: TRBJ2-1
CDR3aa: CSASWTSGRVNEQFF

len: 12
v_gene: TRBV4-1
j_gene: TRBJ1-1
CDR3aa: CASSQETGNGFF

len: 16
v_gene: TRBV20-1
j_gene: TRBJ2-2
CDR3aa: CSASPWAGENTGELFF

len: 14
v_gene: TRBV11-2
j_gene: TRBJ2-1
CDR3aa: CASRRLSSYNEQFF

len: 15
v_gene: TRBV12-3/TRBV12-4
j_gene: TRBJ1-5
CDR3aa: CASSPSRQVNQPQHF

len: 14
v_gene: TRBV7-2
j_gene: TRBJ1-3
CDR3aa: CASSLGPGGNTIYF

len: 16
v_gene: TRBV5-5
j_gene: TRBJ1-4
CDR3aa: CASSLIQGLPHEKLFF

len: 16
v_gene: TRBV7-8
j_gene: TRBJ1-5
CDR3aa: CASSARGGAGGQPQHF

len: 16
v_gene: TRBV18
j_gene: TRBJ2-1
CDR3aa: CASSPPGGSITNEQFF

len: 17
v_gene: TRBV5-1
j_gene: TRBJ2-6
CDR3aa: CASSSGTGFTGANVLTF

len: 14
v_gene: TRBV7-3
j_gene: TRBJ1-2
CDR3aa: CASSLNWQGGGYTF

len: 14
v_gene: TRBV2
j_gene: TRBJ2-7
CDR3aa: CASSDTGAFDEQYF

len: 15
v_gene: TRBV12-3/TRBV12-4
j_gene: TRBJ2-2
CDR3aa: CASSSQGIVTGELFF

len: 15
v_gene: TRBV2
j_gene: TRBJ2-3
CDR3aa: CASRVLRAGTDTQYF

len: 15
v_gene: TRBV25-1
j_gene: TRBJ1-2
CDR3aa: CASSTTTGTGGGYTF

len: 14
v_gene: TRBV4-1
j_gene: TRBJ1-1
CDR3aa: CASSQVAPGQEAFF

len: 15
v_gene: TRBV4-2
j_gene: TRBJ2-3
CDR3aa: CASSREASGTDTQYF

len: 14
v_gene: TRBV2
j_gene: TRBJ2-3
CDR3aa: CASIRGTGTDTQYF

len: 14
v_gene: TRBV20-1
j_gene: TRBJ2-5
CDR3aa: CSARDEDRSETQYF

len: 15
v_gene: TRBV7-9
j_gene: TRBJ2-1
CDR3aa: CASWGVLAGYNEQFF

len: 16
v_gene: TRBV4-1
j_gene: TRBJ2-2
CDR3aa: CASSQLSGDYTGELFF

len: 16
v_gene: TRBV29-1
j_gene: TRBJ2-6
CDR3aa: CSVEVERASGANVLTF

len: 15
v_gene: TRBV24-1
j_gene: TRBJ2-5
CDR3aa: CATSEPGGAEETQYF

len: 13
v_gene: TRBV24-1
j_gene: TRBJ1-1
CDR3aa: CATSQGTNTEAFF

len: 15
v_gene: TRBV5-1
j_gene: TRBJ2-1
CDR3aa: CASSLKRESYNEQFF

len: 13
v_gene: TRBV14
j_gene: TRBJ1-4
CDR3aa: CASSRNLWEKLFF

len: 16
v_gene: TRBV11-3
j_gene: TRBJ2-1
CDR3aa: CASSPDGQGISNEQFF

len: 16
v_gene: TRBV27
j_gene: TRBJ2-3
CDR3aa: CASSYDRGKWTDTQYF

len: 18
v_gene: TRBV7-8
j_gene: TRBJ2-1
CDR3aa: CASSSTPGTSGRAKEQFF

len: 17
v_gene: TRBV20-1
j_gene: TRBJ2-1
CDR3aa: CSAPLAGVGTSYNEQFF

len: 15
v_gene: TRBV12-3/TRBV12-4
j_gene: TRBJ1-2
CDR3aa: CASSPTGGVRVGYTF

len: 15
v_gene: TRBV7-9
j_gene: TRBJ2-7
CDR3aa: CASSPSRESLAEQYF

len: 15
v_gene: TRBV3-1
j_gene: TRBJ1-1
CDR3aa: CASSQVGQAGTEAFF